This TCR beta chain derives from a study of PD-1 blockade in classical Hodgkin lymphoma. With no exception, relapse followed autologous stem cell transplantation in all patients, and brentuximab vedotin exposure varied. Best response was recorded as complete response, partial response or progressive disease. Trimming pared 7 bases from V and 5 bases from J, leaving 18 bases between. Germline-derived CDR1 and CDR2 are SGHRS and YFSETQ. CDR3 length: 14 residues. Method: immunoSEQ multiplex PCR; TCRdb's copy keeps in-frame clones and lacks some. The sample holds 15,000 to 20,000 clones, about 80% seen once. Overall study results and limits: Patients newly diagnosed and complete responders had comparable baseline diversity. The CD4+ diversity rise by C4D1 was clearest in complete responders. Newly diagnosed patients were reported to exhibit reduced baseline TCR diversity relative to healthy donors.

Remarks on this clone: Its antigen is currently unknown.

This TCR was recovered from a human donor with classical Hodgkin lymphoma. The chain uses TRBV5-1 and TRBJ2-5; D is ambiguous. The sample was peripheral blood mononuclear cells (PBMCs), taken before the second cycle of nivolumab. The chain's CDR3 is CASSRRNPAETQYF. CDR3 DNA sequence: TGCGCCAGCTCTCGCCGGAACCCCGCCGAGACCCAGTACTTC.